The clone carrying this T cell receptor beta chain was recorded a few times. The sample belongs to a study of blood T cell repertoires in COVID-19. Original data processing: Scientists estimated how many nucleated cells there were by amplifying reference gene primers. Sequencing used immunoSEQ multiplex PCR; TCRdb keeps in-frame clones, though not all of them. V and J calls and clone size come straight from that table; D and trimming were deduced from the DNA. Of around 100,000 clones in the sample, roughly 90% were seen once. Trimming pared 4 bases from V and 0 bases from J, leaving 13 bases between. Germline loops: CDR1 SNHLY, CDR2 FYNNEI. The CDR3 totals 16 residues.

The chain uses TRBV2 and TRBJ1-5; D gene unclear. Sample: peripheral blood. This receptor was obtained from a human donor in a cohort sampled during active COVID-19. The CDR3 loop is CASSVESPDSNQPQHF. For the CDR3, the DNA is TGTGCCAGCAGTGTAGAGAGCCCCGATAGCAATCAGCCCCAGCATTTT. Based on the CDR3 plus reference TRBV2 and TRBJ1-5, the full variable domain is EPEVTQTPSHQVTQMGQEVILRCVPISNHLYFYWYRQILGQKVEFLVSFYNNEISEKSEIFDDQFSVERPDGSNFTLKIRSTKLEDSAMYFCASSVESPDSNQPQHFGDGTRLSIL.